The sequence of this T cell receptor beta chain was determined in a study of T-cell reconstitution after alpha-beta-depleted transplantation in children. Many counts were recorded for this clonotype. The CDR3 runs 16 residues. Trimming took 2 bases from V and 2 from J; bases not matched to a gene: 5. Germline V gene lookup returns CDR1 SGHTA and CDR2 FQGNSA. The authors prepared the TCRbeta library with unique molecular identifiers. TCRdb reprocessed the PCR reads with MiXCR, giving one entry per CDR3 protein. The sample shows a few hundred thousand distinct CDR3 sequences, about 9.6% of them seen only once.

The TCR sequence derives from a human donor who donated a stem cell graft to a child with SCID. The chain joins TRBV7-2 to TRBJ2-3; 9 bases agree with TRBD2. The sequenced sample was PBMCs from the stem cell graft donor, obtained from the stem cell graft. This CDR3 reads CASSLLGGGATDTQYF. The CDR3 DNA reads as TGTGCCAGCAGCTTATTGGGCGGGGGGGCCACAGATACGCAGTATTTT. The complete variable domain, with remaining parts taken from reference TRBV7-2 and TRBJ2-3, reads GAGVSQSPSNKVTEKGKDVELRCDPISGHTALYWYRQSLGQGLEFLIYFQGNSAPDKSGLPSDRFSAERTGGSVSTLTIQRTQQEDSAVYLCASSLLGGGATDTQYFGPGTRLTVL.